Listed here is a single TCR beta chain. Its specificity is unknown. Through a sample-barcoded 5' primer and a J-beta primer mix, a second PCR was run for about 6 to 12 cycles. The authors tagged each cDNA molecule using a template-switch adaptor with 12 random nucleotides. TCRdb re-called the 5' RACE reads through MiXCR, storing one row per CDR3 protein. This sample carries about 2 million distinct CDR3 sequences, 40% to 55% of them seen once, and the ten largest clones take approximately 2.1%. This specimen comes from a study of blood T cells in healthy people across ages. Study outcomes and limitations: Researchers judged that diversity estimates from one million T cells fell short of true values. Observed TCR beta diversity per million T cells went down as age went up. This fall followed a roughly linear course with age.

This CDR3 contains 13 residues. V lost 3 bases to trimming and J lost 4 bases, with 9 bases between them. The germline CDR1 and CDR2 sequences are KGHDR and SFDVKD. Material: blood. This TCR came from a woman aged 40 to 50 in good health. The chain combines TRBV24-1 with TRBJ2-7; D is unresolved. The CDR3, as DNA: TGTGCCACCAGTGATGCTACAAGGTACGAGCAGTACTTC. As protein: CATSDATRYEQYF.